These T cell receptor beta chains were read from a single sample in a study of T cell clones after liver transplantation. Sequenced by immunoSEQ multiplex PCR; TCRdb stores in-frame clones only, minus some. This table holds roughly 70,000 clones, about nine tenths found once. The sequencing used CD4+ T cells from blood, collected before liver transplant. These receptors originate from a human donor who received a liver transplant. Each CDR3 is given with its conserved first and last residue. The D gene is left open where the match is weak. The size field is filled for only some rows; it gives once, few, many or a size class.

d_call: -; clone_size: -; j_call: TRBJ1-2; v_call: TRBV5-1; cdr3_nt: TGCGCCAGCAGCTTGGGGGCGGAAAACTATGGCTACACCTTC; cdr3_aa: CASSLGAENYGYTF
d_call: -; clone_size: -; j_call: TRBJ2-2; v_call: TRBV5-1; cdr3_nt: TGCGCCAGCAGCTTGGATGGACAGTCGAACACCGGGGAGCTGTTTTTT; cdr3_aa: CASSLDGQSNTGELFF
d_call: -; clone_size: once; j_call: TRBJ1-5; v_call: TRBV5-8; cdr3_nt: TGTGCCAGCAGCGACAGTGGCGGCAATCAGCCCCAGCATTTT; cdr3_aa: CASSDSGGNQPQHF
d_call: -; clone_size: -; j_call: TRBJ2-5; v_call: TRBV5-1; cdr3_nt: TGCGCCAGCAGATTCGACGGGGCATCACAAGAGACCCAGTACTTC; cdr3_aa: CASRFDGASQETQYF
d_call: TRBD1; clone_size: -; j_call: TRBJ1-4; v_call: TRBV11-3; cdr3_nt: TGTGCCAGCAGCCTCCGGGACAGAACCCCTGAAAAACTGTTTTTT; cdr3_aa: CASSLRDRTPEKLFF
d_call: -; clone_size: -; j_call: TRBJ1-5; v_call: TRBV7-2; cdr3_nt: TGTGCCAGCAGCTCCGGATGGGATCAGCCCCAGCATTTT; cdr3_aa: CASSSGWDQPQHF
d_call: -; clone_size: -; j_call: TRBJ1-3; v_call: TRBV5-1; cdr3_nt: TGCGCCAGCAGCTTGGGATATGGGGGAGGAAACACCATATATTTT; cdr3_aa: CASSLGYGGGNTIYF
d_call: -; clone_size: -; j_call: TRBJ2-4; v_call: TRBV7-8; cdr3_nt: TGTGCCAGCAGCTTAGAACGGTGGCAGGGGAAAAACATTCAGTACTTC; cdr3_aa: CASSLERWQGKNIQYF
d_call: -; clone_size: -; j_call: TRBJ2-3; v_call: TRBV11-3; cdr3_nt: TGTGCCAGCAGCTCCCCGGGCACAGATACGCAGTATTTT; cdr3_aa: CASSSPGTDTQYF
d_call: -; clone_size: -; j_call: TRBJ2-7; v_call: TRBV28; cdr3_nt: TGTGCCAGCAGTCCCATCACCCGGATGGCCTACGAGCAGTACTTC; cdr3_aa: CASSPITRMAYEQYF
d_call: -; clone_size: once; j_call: TRBJ1-3; v_call: TRBV10-3; cdr3_nt: TGTGCCATCAGCGACCTCAGGGTTTCTGGAAACACCATATATTTT; cdr3_aa: CAISDLRVSGNTIYF
d_call: -; clone_size: -; j_call: TRBJ1-3; v_call: TRBV11-2; cdr3_nt: TGTGCCAGCAGCTTATCAGGAGGAAACACCATATATTTT; cdr3_aa: CASSLSGGNTIYF
d_call: -; clone_size: -; j_call: TRBJ2-7; v_call: TRBV27; cdr3_nt: TGTGCCAGCAGGGGTGGGTCCTACGAGCAGTACTTC; cdr3_aa: CASRGGSYEQYF
d_call: TRBD2; clone_size: -; j_call: TRBJ2-5; v_call: TRBV7-2; cdr3_nt: TGTGCCAGCAGCTTAGTTAACGGACTAGCGGAGACCCAGTACTTC; cdr3_aa: CASSLVNGLAETQYF
d_call: -; clone_size: -; j_call: TRBJ2-3; v_call: TRBV7-9; cdr3_nt: TGTGCCAGCAGCCCGAACGTGGATACGCAGTATTTT; cdr3_aa: CASSPNVDTQYF
d_call: -; clone_size: -; j_call: TRBJ1-2; v_call: TRBV28; cdr3_nt: TGTGCCAGCAGTTCCCCGACCCGACGGGTAGATGCCTATGGCTACACCTTC; cdr3_aa: CASSSPTRRVDAYGYTF
d_call: -; clone_size: -; j_call: TRBJ2-1; v_call: TRBV5-1; cdr3_nt: TGCGCCAGCAGCTTCAGTTCCCCCTCGAGCTCCTACAATGAGCAGTTCTTC; cdr3_aa: CASSFSSPSSSYNEQFF
d_call: TRBD1; clone_size: -; j_call: TRBJ2-5; v_call: TRBV4-2; cdr3_nt: TGTGCCAGCAGCGAAGCTGTGACAGGGGGCCAAGAGACCCAGTACTTC; cdr3_aa: CASSEAVTGGQETQYF
d_call: -; clone_size: -; j_call: TRBJ2-3; v_call: TRBV28; cdr3_nt: TGTGCCAGCAGCCGCTTCCCGGCAGATACGCAGTATTTT; cdr3_aa: CASSRFPADTQYF
d_call: -; clone_size: -; j_call: TRBJ2-1; v_call: TRBV28; cdr3_nt: TGTGCCAGCAGTTCACACGGGGGTGTCAATGAGCAGTTCTTC; cdr3_aa: CASSSHGGVNEQFF
d_call: TRBD2; clone_size: once; j_call: TRBJ2-7; v_call: TRBV4-2; cdr3_nt: TGTGCCAGCAGCATAAAGGCGGGGACTAGCGGGATTCGGGGGCAGTACTTC; cdr3_aa: CASSIKAGTSGIRGQYF
d_call: -; clone_size: -; j_call: TRBJ2-4; v_call: TRBV18; cdr3_nt: TGTGCCAGCTCACCAGGGATGAGGGGAGCCAAAAACATTCAGTACTTC; cdr3_aa: CASSPGMRGAKNIQYF
d_call: TRBD1; clone_size: -; j_call: TRBJ1-2; v_call: TRBV5-1; cdr3_nt: TGCGCCAGCAGCTTGGACAGGGGACCCGTCTATGGCTACACCTTC; cdr3_aa: CASSLDRGPVYGYTF
d_call: -; clone_size: many; j_call: TRBJ2-5; v_call: TRBV2; cdr3_nt: TGTGCCAGCAGTCCAAAAGAGACCCAGTACTTC; cdr3_aa: CASSPKETQYF
d_call: TRBD2; clone_size: -; j_call: TRBJ2-7; v_call: TRBV12-5; cdr3_nt: TGTGCTAGTGGTCAACCCCGGACTAGCGGCTACTACGAGCAGTACTTC; cdr3_aa: CASGQPRTSGYYEQYF
d_call: TRBD1; clone_size: -; j_call: TRBJ1-5; v_call: TRBV5-8; cdr3_nt: TGTGCCAGCAGCACGGGACAGGGTGGGAGTCAGCCCCAGCATTTT; cdr3_aa: CASSTGQGGSQPQHF
d_call: TRBD1; clone_size: -; j_call: TRBJ2-3; v_call: TRBV19; cdr3_nt: TGTGCCAGTAGAGGACAGGGGAGTACAGATACGCAGTATTTT; cdr3_aa: CASRGQGSTDTQYF
d_call: TRBD2; clone_size: -; j_call: TRBJ2-1; v_call: TRBV14; cdr3_nt: TGTGCCAGCAGCCAGGGACTAGCGGCTAACAATGAGCAGTTCTTC; cdr3_aa: CASSQGLAANNEQFF
d_call: -; clone_size: -; j_call: TRBJ1-5; v_call: TRBV12-5; cdr3_nt: TGTGCTAGTGGTCCGGAATCTTGGCAGCCCCAGCATTTT; cdr3_aa: CASGPESWQPQHF
d_call: -; clone_size: few; j_call: TRBJ1-1; v_call: TRBV7-7; cdr3_nt: TGTGCTAGCAGCTGGAGGGCTGACACTGAAGCTTTCTTT; cdr3_aa: CASSWRADTEAFF
d_call: -; clone_size: -; j_call: TRBJ2-3; v_call: TRBV18; cdr3_nt: TGTGCCAGCTCCGCCAACCAGGGAGATACGCAGTATTTT; cdr3_aa: CASSANQGDTQYF
d_call: -; clone_size: few; j_call: TRBJ1-2; v_call: TRBV2; cdr3_nt: TGTGCCAGCAGTGAATCGGCGAACAACTATGGCTACACCTTC; cdr3_aa: CASSESANNYGYTF
d_call: -; clone_size: -; j_call: TRBJ2-3; v_call: TRBV29-1; cdr3_nt: TGCAGCGTTGAATTAAATGGGGATACGCAGTATTTT; cdr3_aa: CSVELNGDTQYF
d_call: TRBD2; clone_size: -; j_call: TRBJ2-7; v_call: TRBV7-2; cdr3_nt: TGTGCCAGCAGCTTGAGGCTAGCGGGAGTCGAGCAGTACTTC; cdr3_aa: CASSLRLAGVEQYF
d_call: TRBD2; clone_size: -; j_call: TRBJ2-7; v_call: TRBV19; cdr3_nt: TGTGCCAGTAGTATAGCCCTTAGCGGGGTTGGCTACGAGCAGTACTTC; cdr3_aa: CASSIALSGVGYEQYF
d_call: TRBD1; clone_size: once; j_call: TRBJ2-7; v_call: TRBV5-1; cdr3_nt: TGCGCCAGCACGAGCGCGACAGGGGGCTTCAACGAGCAGTACTTC; cdr3_aa: CASTSATGGFNEQYF
d_call: TRBD2; clone_size: -; j_call: TRBJ2-1; v_call: TRBV6-1; cdr3_nt: TGTGCCAGCGTCACTAGCGGGAGGTACAATGAGCAGTTCTTC; cdr3_aa: CASVTSGRYNEQFF
d_call: TRBD1; clone_size: -; j_call: TRBJ2-5; v_call: TRBV6-1; cdr3_nt: TGTGCCAGCAGTGAAGGGACAGGGCAGGAGACCCAGTACTTC; cdr3_aa: CASSEGTGQETQYF
d_call: TRBD1; clone_size: -; j_call: TRBJ2-7; v_call: TRBV5-1; cdr3_nt: TGCGCCAGCAGCTTAGGGGACAGAGCCTACGAGCAGTACTTC; cdr3_aa: CASSLGDRAYEQYF
d_call: -; clone_size: -; j_call: TRBJ2-2; v_call: TRBV10-3; cdr3_nt: TGTGCCATCCGAACCCCGGTGGGCACCGGGGAGCTGTTTTTT; cdr3_aa: CAIRTPVGTGELFF
d_call: -; clone_size: -; j_call: TRBJ1-3; v_call: TRBV4-1; cdr3_nt: TGCGCCAGCAGCCAAGGGAGGGTCCACACCATATATTTT; cdr3_aa: CASSQGRVHTIYF
d_call: -; clone_size: once; j_call: TRBJ1-2; v_call: TRBV7-3; cdr3_nt: TGTGCCAGCAGCTTAAACGGACAAGATTTCACCTTC; cdr3_aa: CASSLNGQDFTF
d_call: -; clone_size: -; j_call: TRBJ2-7; v_call: TRBV5-1; cdr3_nt: TGCGCCAGCAGCGTCGGCGGGACAAGAACCTACGAGCAGTACTTC; cdr3_aa: CASSVGGTRTYEQYF
d_call: -; clone_size: -; j_call: TRBJ1-1; v_call: TRBV29-1; cdr3_nt: TGCAGCGTTGGACGGACGAACACTGAAGCTTTCTTT; cdr3_aa: CSVGRTNTEAFF
d_call: -; clone_size: -; j_call: TRBJ2-7; v_call: TRBV28; cdr3_nt: TGTGCCAGCAGAAGGACGGGCTCCTACGAGCAGTACTTC; cdr3_aa: CASRRTGSYEQYF
d_call: -; clone_size: -; j_call: TRBJ1-1; v_call: TRBV19; cdr3_nt: TGTGCCAGTAGTAATGGGGGCCTCATGAACACTGAAGCTTTCTTT; cdr3_aa: CASSNGGLMNTEAFF
d_call: -; clone_size: -; j_call: TRBJ1-1; v_call: TRBV29-1; cdr3_nt: TGCAGCGTTGGGACCAGCTTGAACACTGAAGCTTTCTTT; cdr3_aa: CSVGTSLNTEAFF
d_call: -; clone_size: once; j_call: TRBJ2-5; v_call: TRBV9; cdr3_nt: TGTGCCAGCAGCGTAGCCCCCAGTACGGAGACCCAGTACTTC; cdr3_aa: CASSVAPSTETQYF
d_call: -; clone_size: -; j_call: TRBJ2-7; v_call: TRBV11-2; cdr3_nt: TGTGCCAGCAGCCCGGGGACCTACGAGCAGTACTTC; cdr3_aa: CASSPGTYEQYF
d_call: -; clone_size: -; j_call: TRBJ1-2; v_call: TRBV29-1; cdr3_nt: TGCAGCGTCACCCTCTCGGTTTATGGCTACACCTTC; cdr3_aa: CSVTLSVYGYTF
d_call: -; clone_size: once; j_call: TRBJ2-5; v_call: TRBV5-1; cdr3_nt: TGCGCCAGCAGCTCGACAGTGAACATAGAGACCCAGTACTTC; cdr3_aa: CASSSTVNIETQYF
d_call: TRBD2; clone_size: -; j_call: TRBJ2-5; v_call: TRBV4-1; cdr3_nt: TGCGCCAGCAGCCAATTAGCGGGAGTCCTAGAGACCCAGTACTTC; cdr3_aa: CASSQLAGVLETQYF
d_call: -; clone_size: -; j_call: TRBJ1-2; v_call: TRBV7-9; cdr3_nt: TGTGCCAGCCAGGGAGTTGGCTATGGCTACACCTTC; cdr3_aa: CASQGVGYGYTF
d_call: -; clone_size: -; j_call: TRBJ1-5; v_call: TRBV2; cdr3_nt: TGTGCCAGCACGGGACAATACGGCAATCAGCCCCAGCATTTT; cdr3_aa: CASTGQYGNQPQHF
d_call: -; clone_size: -; j_call: TRBJ2-7; v_call: TRBV18; cdr3_nt: TGTGCCAGCTCACCCCGGGACGGGGCCTACGAGCAGTACTTC; cdr3_aa: CASSPRDGAYEQYF
d_call: -; clone_size: once; j_call: TRBJ2-7; v_call: TRBV9; cdr3_nt: TGTGCCAGCAGCGTAGAAGGGACGGCCTACGAGCAGTACTTC; cdr3_aa: CASSVEGTAYEQYF
d_call: TRBD1; clone_size: -; j_call: TRBJ2-5; v_call: TRBV7-2; cdr3_nt: TGTGCCAGCAGCCCGGGACAGGTCCACGAGACCCAGTACTTC; cdr3_aa: CASSPGQVHETQYF
d_call: -; clone_size: -; j_call: TRBJ2-3; v_call: TRBV4-2; cdr3_nt: TGTGCCAGCAGCCAACCTACAGGGAGCACAGATACGCAGTATTTT; cdr3_aa: CASSQPTGSTDTQYF
d_call: TRBD1; clone_size: few; j_call: TRBJ1-1; v_call: TRBV5-1; cdr3_nt: TGCGCCACCAAGGGACAGCATAACACTGAAGCTTTCTTT; cdr3_aa: CATKGQHNTEAFF